The present T cell receptor (beta chain) was sequenced within a study of blood T cell repertoires in COVID-19. Study-wide context: T cells, B-cell-depleted T cells, or PBMCs supplied cDNA or gDNA.

This CDR3 has 14 amino acids. The germline V gene encodes CDR1 MNHEY and CDR2 SVGEGT. V lost 2 bases and J 5 bases, leaving 12 bases between the germline ends. This clone was counted only a few times. Original processing notes: Amplification from reference gene primers served as the basis for estimated nucleated cell counts. Clones were sequenced by immunoSEQ multiplex PCR, and TCRdb holds only the in-frame ones, with some missing. V, J and clone size were drawn from that table, and D and trimming were deduced from the DNA. The profile shows nearly 400,000 clones, just under 90% of them singletons. The sample consisted of PBMCs or T cells enriched from blood (not recorded which). The chain is built from TRBV6-2 or TRBV6-3 and TRBJ1-2; D not resolved. The sequence was collected from a woman in her 30s who had recovered from COVID-19. The CDR3 coding sequence is TGTGCCAGCAGTTACCCTCCGGGGAGATATGGCTACACCTTC. It translates to CASSYPPGRYGYTF.